This T cell receptor (beta chain) is drawn from a study of beta chain features in type 1 diabetes. Regarding this clone: Its antigen remains unidentified.

Expressed TCRB transcripts were sequenced because the entire RNA isolate underwent reverse transcription. Generated by immunoSEQ multiplex PCR, the TCRdb table keeps only in-frame clones and is missing some. This sample has about 650,000 clones, with around 12% found just once. General study results and limits: Significant though moderate, a shortening of TCRB CDR3s appeared in all four CD4+ subsets of Type 1 diabetes patients.

Sorting with CD45RO/CCR7/CD25/CD127/CD95/CD27 yielded naive, central memory, regulatory and stem-like memory CD4+ cells. Source material: naive CD4+ T cells from blood. The source is a man younger than 40 with type 1 diabetes.

Here the CDR3 DNA reads TGTGCCAGCTCACCGGCCAGGGGGCCTGGTCAGCCCCAGCATTTT. Protein sequence: CASSPARGPGQPQHF. The rearrangement links TRBV18 to TRBJ1-5; 8 bases align to TRBD1. Trimming cost V 3 bases and J 6 bases; bases outside gene matches: 7. There are 15 residues in the CDR3. From germline, CDR1 is KGHSH and CDR2 LQKENI.